The T cell receptor beta chain described here comes from a study of T cell responses to AZD1222 COVID-19 vaccine. Whole-study results and caveats: With dominance at 160-218 and 743-854, vaccine-associated CD4 TCRs spanned spike.

For this clone: The antigen remains unidentified.

Generated by immunoSEQ multiplex PCR, the TCRdb table keeps only in-frame clones and is missing some. The data hold 140,000 to 150,000 clones, with 86% observed a single time. The CDR3 consists of 13 residues. V gave up 3 bases and J gave up 10 bases, with 13 bases separating them. Germline-derived CDR1 and CDR2 are MNHEY and SMNVEV (reference sequence). The source of this sequence is an adult who received the AZD1222 COVID-19 vaccine. The chain uses TRBV27 and TRBJ2-1; a weak D match, TRBD2 (6 bases). The sample was peripheral blood, taken 28 days after the second AZD1222 dose. The CDR3 DNA sequence: TGTGCCAGCAGTTTTTCCGGGAGTGACGAGCAGTTCTTC. It yields the protein CASSFSGSDEQFF.